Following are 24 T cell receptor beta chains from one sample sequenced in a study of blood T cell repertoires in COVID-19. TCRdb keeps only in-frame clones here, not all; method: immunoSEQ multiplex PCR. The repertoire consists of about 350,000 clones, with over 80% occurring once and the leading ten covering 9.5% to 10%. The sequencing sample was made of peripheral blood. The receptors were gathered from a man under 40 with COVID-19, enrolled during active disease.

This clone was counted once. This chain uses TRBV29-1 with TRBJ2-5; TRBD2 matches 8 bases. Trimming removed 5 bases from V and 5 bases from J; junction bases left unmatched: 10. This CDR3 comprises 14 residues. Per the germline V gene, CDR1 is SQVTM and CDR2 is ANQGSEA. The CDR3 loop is CSVPSGSSSETQYF. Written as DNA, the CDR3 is TGCAGCGTTCCCAGCGGGAGTTCGTCGGAGACCCAGTACTTC.

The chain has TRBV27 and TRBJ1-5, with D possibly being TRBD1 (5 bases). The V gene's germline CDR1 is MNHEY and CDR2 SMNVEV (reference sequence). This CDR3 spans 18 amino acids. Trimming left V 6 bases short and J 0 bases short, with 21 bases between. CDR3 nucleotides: TGTGCCAGCAGCCGAGTATTGTCCCAGGGCCTTAGCAATCAGCCCCAGCATTTT. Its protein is CASSRVLSQGLSNQPQHF.

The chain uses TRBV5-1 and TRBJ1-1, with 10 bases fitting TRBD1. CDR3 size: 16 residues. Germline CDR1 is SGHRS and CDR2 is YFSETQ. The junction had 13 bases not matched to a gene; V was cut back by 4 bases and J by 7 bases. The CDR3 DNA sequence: TGCGCCAGCAGCCACATCCCCGGGACAGGGGATGGTGAAGCTTTCTTT. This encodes CASSHIPGTGDGEAFF.

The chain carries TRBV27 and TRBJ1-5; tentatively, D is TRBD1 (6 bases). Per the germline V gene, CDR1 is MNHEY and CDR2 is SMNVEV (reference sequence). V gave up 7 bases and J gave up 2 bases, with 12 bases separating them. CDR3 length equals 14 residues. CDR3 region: CASTQPGGNQPQHF. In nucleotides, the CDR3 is TGTGCCAGCACTCAACCAGGGGGCAATCAGCCCCAGCATTTT.

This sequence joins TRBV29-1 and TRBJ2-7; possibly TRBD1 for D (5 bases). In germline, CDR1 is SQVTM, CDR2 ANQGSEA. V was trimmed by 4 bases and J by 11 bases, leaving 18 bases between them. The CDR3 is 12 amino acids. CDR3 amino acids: CSVGQLIGEKYF. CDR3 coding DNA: TGCAGCGTTGGACAGCTGATTGGTGAGAAGTACTTC.

CDR3 loop: CASSSTGGATYGYTF. The CDR3 region has the DNA TGTGCCAGCAGCTCAACAGGGGGGGCTACCTATGGCTACACCTTC. This chain links TRBV9 with TRBJ1-2, with 8 bases identical to TRBD1. The germline V gene encodes CDR1 SGDLS and CDR2 YYNGEE. The J segment lost 4 bases and the V segment lost 4 bases, leaving 9 bases of the junction unmatched. The CDR3 sequence is 15 residues long.

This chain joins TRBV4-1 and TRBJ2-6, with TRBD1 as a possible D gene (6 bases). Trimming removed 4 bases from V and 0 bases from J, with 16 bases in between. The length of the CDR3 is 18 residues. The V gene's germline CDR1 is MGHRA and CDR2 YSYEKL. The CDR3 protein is CASSRAQGPISGANVLTF. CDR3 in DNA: TGCGCCAGCAGCCGTGCACAGGGCCCGATCTCTGGGGCCAACGTCCTGACTTTC.

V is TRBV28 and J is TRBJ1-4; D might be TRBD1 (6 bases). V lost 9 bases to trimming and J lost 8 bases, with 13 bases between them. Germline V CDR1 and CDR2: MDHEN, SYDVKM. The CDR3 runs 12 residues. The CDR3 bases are TGTGCCAGTACAACTCAGGGGGAAAAACTGTTTTTT. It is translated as CASTTQGEKLFF.

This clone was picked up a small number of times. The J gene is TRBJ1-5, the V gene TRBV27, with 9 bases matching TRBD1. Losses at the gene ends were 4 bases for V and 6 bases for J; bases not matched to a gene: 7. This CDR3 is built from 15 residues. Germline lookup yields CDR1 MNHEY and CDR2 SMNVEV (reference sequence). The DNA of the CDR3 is TGTGCCAGCAGTTCCCGGGACAGGGCGGCTCAGCCCCAGCATTTT. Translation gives CASSSRDRAAQPQHF.

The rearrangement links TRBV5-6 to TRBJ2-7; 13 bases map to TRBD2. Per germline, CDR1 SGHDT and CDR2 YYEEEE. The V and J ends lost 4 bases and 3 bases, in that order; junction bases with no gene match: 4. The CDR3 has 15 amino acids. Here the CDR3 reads CASSGGLAGVYEQYF. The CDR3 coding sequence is TGTGCCAGCAGCGGCGGACTAGCGGGGGTCTACGAGCAGTACTTC.

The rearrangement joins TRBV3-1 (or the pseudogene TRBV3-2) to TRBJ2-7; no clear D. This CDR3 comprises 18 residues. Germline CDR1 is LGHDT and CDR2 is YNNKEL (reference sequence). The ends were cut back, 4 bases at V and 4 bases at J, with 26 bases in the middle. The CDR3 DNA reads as TGTGCCAGCAGCCCTCACAAGACACGATTCTCCCTTCAATACGAGCAGTACTTC. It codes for CASSPHKTRFSLQYEQYF.

CDR3 protein: CASSLRSTPETQYF. DNA of the CDR3: TGTGCCAGCAGCTTAAGATCGACACCAGAGACCCAGTACTTC. The chain employs TRBV11-3 and TRBJ2-5, with D unclear. The length of the CDR3 is 14 residues. Germline assignment: CDR1 SGHNT and CDR2 YENEEA. V lost 2 bases to trimming and J lost 4 bases, with 11 bases between them.

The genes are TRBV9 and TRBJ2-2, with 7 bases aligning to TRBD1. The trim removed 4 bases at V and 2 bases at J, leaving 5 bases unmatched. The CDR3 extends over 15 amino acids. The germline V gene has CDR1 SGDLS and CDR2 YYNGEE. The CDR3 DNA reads TGTGCCAGCAGCACCGGGACAGCTAACACCGGGGAGCTGTTTTTT. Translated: CASSTGTANTGELFF.

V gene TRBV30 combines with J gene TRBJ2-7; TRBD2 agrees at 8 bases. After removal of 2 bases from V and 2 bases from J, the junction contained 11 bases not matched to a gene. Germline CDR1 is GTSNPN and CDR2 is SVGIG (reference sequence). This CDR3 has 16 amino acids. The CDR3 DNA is TGTGCCTGGAGTACTCGGGGGGGCGGGTTAACCTACGAGCAGTACTTC. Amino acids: CAWSTRGGGLTYEQYF.

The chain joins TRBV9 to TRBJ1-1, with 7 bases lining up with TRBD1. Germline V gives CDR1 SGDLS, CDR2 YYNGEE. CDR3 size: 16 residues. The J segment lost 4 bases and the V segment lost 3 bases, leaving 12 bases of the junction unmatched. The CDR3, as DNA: TGTGCCAGCAGCGCGAGAACCGGGACAGCGATCACTGAAGCTTTCTTT. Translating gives CASSARTGTAITEAFF.

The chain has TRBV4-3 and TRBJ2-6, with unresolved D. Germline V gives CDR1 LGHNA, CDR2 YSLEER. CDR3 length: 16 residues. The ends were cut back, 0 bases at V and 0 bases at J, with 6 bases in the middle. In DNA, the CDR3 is TGCGCCAGCAGCCAAGACGCACTCTCTGGGGCCAACGTCCTGACTTTC. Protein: CASSQDALSGANVLTF.

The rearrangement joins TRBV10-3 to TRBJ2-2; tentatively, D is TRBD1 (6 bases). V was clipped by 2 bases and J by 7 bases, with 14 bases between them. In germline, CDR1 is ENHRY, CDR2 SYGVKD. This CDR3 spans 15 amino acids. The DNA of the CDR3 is TGTGCCATCAGTGAGGGACAGAACTTTGGCGGGGAGCTGTTTTTT. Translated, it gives CAISEGQNFGGELFF.

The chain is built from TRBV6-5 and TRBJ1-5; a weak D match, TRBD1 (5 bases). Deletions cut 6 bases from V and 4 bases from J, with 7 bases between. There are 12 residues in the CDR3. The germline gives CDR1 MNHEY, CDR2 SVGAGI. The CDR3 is CASRRQNQPQHF. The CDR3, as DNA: TGTGCCAGCAGGCGACAGAATCAGCCCCAGCATTTT.

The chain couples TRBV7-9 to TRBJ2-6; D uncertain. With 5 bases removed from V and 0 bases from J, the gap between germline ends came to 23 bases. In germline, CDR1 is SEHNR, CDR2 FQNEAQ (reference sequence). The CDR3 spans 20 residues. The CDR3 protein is CASSNPARTSSISGANVLTF. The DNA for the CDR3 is TGTGCCAGCAGCAACCCCGCCCGTACAAGTAGCATCTCTGGGGCCAACGTCCTGACTTTC.

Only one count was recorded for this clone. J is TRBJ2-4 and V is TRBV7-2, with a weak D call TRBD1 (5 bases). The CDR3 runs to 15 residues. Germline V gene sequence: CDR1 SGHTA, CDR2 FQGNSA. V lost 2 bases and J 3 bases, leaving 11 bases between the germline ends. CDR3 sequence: CASSLPVGVKNIQYF. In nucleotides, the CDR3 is TGTGCCAGCAGCTTACCCGTAGGGGTCAAAAACATTCAGTACTTC.

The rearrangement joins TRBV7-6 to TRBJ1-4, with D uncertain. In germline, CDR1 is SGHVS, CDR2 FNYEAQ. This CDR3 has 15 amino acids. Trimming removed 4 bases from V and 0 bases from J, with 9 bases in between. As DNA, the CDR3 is TGTGCCAGCAGCTCGTCAGTCGCAACTAATGAAAAACTGTTTTTT. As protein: CASSSSVATNEKLFF.

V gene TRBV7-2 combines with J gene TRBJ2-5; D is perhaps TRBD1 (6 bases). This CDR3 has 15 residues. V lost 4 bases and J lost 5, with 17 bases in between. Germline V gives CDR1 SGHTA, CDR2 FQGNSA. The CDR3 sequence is CASSYSGGAWETQYF. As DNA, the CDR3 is TGTGCCAGCAGCTACAGTGGGGGCGCGTGGGAGACCCAGTACTTC.

Here the CDR3 DNA reads TGTGCCAGCACCCACGGGACAGGGACCACCGGGGAGCTGTTTTTT. Its protein product is CASTHGTGTTGELFF. The chain links TRBV28 to TRBJ2-2; 9 nucleotides agree with TRBD1. CDR1 MDHEN and CDR2 SYDVKM come from the germline V gene. With V trimmed by 7 bases and J by 4 bases, 7 bases remained unmatched. The CDR3 runs 15 residues.

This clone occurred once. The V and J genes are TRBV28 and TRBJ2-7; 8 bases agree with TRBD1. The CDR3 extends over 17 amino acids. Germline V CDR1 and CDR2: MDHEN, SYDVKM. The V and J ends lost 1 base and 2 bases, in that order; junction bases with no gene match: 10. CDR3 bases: TGTGCCAGCAGTTTATCCCCACTGGACAGGGCCACCTACGAGCAGTACTTC. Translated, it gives CASSLSPLDRATYEQYF.